The present T cell receptor (beta chain) was sequenced within a study of CD8 T cells in Susac syndrome. A quantity of about 0.45 to 1 ug RNA underwent reverse transcription using random hexamers. The method of amplification for TCR beta CDR3 was immunoSEQ multiplex PCR, covering 54 Vbeta and 13 Jbeta. TCRdb reprocessed the immunoSEQ multiplex PCR reads with MiXCR, giving one entry per CDR3 protein. Among over 120,000 distinct CDR3 sequences listed, just under 95% were seen once. V gave up 0 bases and J gave up 4 bases; unmatched junction bases: 3. The CDR3 extends over 15 amino acids. Germline CDR1 and CDR2: SEHNR and FQNEAQ (reference sequence).

The clonotype originates from a human donor with Susac syndrome. J is TRBJ2-7 and V is TRBV7-9; TRBD2 matches 10 bases. The sample was CD4+ T cells from PBMCs. As DNA, the CDR3 is TGTGCCAGCAGCTTAGCAGCGGGGGGGCCATACGAGCAGTACTTC. Translation gives CASSLAAGGPYEQYF.